Detailed here is one TCR beta chain. The antigen is undetermined. Each donor contributed 85,000 to 100,000 T cells on average, unsorted. This sample stems from a study of T cells in tuberculosis. In the study overall: T cells were selected with CD1B tetramers loaded with glucose monomycolate.

The CDR3 extends over 15 amino acids. Germline V gene sequence: CDR1 MGHRA, CDR2 YSYEKL. The germline V and J ends were trimmed by 0 bases and 0 bases, with 6 bases remaining between them. Assay: immunoSEQ multiplex PCR; the TCRdb copy retains only in-frame clones and omits some. The sample yields 30,000 to 35,000 clones, roughly 92% seen once. Study-level findings and limits: Shorter CDR3-alpha in active tuberculosis partly drove smaller distances. Active tuberculosis cases were adults; controls were adolescents.

The sequence derives from a donor aged 10-29 years with latent tuberculosis or without tuberculosis infection. The material sequenced was PBMCs. The chain links TRBV4-1 to TRBJ2-1; no clear D. The CDR3 spells CASSQESSSYNEQFF. The CDR3 coding sequence is TGCGCCAGCAGCCAAGAGTCGAGCTCCTACAATGAGCAGTTCTTC.